A single sample is the source of the 8 T cell receptor beta chains below, sequenced in a study of regulatory T cells in long-lasting Graves disease. Relying on iRepertoire HTBI primers and Arm-PCR of CDR3 regions, the team built TCR beta libraries. A single record per CDR3 protein comes from TCRdb applying MiXCR to the multiplex PCR reads. The sample holds more than 450,000 distinct CDR3 sequences, around 13% seen once. Time point meaning: newly diagnosed GD, antithyroid drugs for less than 3 months. PBMC-extracted RNA yielded the TCR library. These same records also appear under a second study, on T cells in Graves' hyperthyroidism and ophthalmopathy.

The sample consisted of peripheral blood mononuclear cells (PBMCs), taken at new diagnosis, from a patient treated with antithyroid drugs. The receptors shown here come from a woman younger than 45 with Graves disease.

This clonotype was seen many times. The chain has TRBV12-3 or TRBV12-4 and TRBJ2-5; D is possibly TRBD1 or TRBD2 (6 bases each). The germline V and J ends were trimmed by 4 bases and 4 bases, with 13 bases remaining between them. CDR3 length equals 14 residues. The CDR3 here is CASSSPGAAETQYF. Here the CDR3 DNA reads TGTGCCAGCAGTTCTCCGGGGGCGGCAGAGACCCAGTACTTC.

In DNA, the CDR3 is TGTGCCAGCAGCGGCCAAATCTCAGGGGGCGGTAAGCAGTTCTTC. Its translation is CASSGQISGGGKQFF. This sequence joins TRBV7-2 and TRBJ2-1, with 8 bases identical to TRBD1. This CDR3 is 15 amino acids long. Trimming cost V 5 bases and J 11 bases; bases outside gene matches: 14. The germline V gene has CDR1 SGHTA and CDR2 FQGNSA.

This clonotype was recorded many times. This chain connects TRBV27 to TRBJ2-1, with TRBD2 as a possible D gene (5 bases). Germline assignment: CDR1 MNHEY and CDR2 SMNVEV (reference sequence). V lost 3 bases, J lost 4 bases, and 13 bases lay in between. The length of the CDR3 is 15 residues. This CDR3 reads CASSLRAPTYNEQFF. CDR3 nucleotides: TGTGCCAGCAGTTTGCGGGCCCCGACATACAATGAGCAGTTCTTC.

This clonotype was observed a single time. V usage is TRBV24-1 and J usage is TRBJ2-5; D not resolved. The CDR3 is 16 amino acids. The V gene lost 4 bases and the J gene lost 4 bases, with 18 bases spanning the gap. Germline V gives CDR1 KGHDR, CDR2 SFDVKD. In DNA form, the CDR3 reads TGTGCCACCAGTGAGTCCGGCTTGGGATATGGAGAGACCCAGTACTTC. This gives the protein CATSESGLGYGETQYF.

This clonotype was seen ten or more times. This chain joins TRBV6-5 and TRBJ1-1; tentatively, D is TRBD1 (5 bases). Germline V CDR1 and CDR2: MNHEY, SVGAGI. Trimming removed 2 bases from V and 3 bases from J, with 16 bases in between. CDR3 size: 16 residues. The CDR3 loop is CASSYQWEKGHTEAFF. In nucleotides, the CDR3 is TGTGCCAGCAGTTACCAGTGGGAGAAGGGGCACACTGAAGCTTTCTTT.

This clonotype was seen at least ten times. V is TRBV19 and J is TRBJ1-2; D is unclear. The germline V gene has CDR1 LNHDA and CDR2 SQIVND (reference sequence). This CDR3 has 14 amino acids. The V end lost 5 bases, the J end lost 8 bases, and 18 bases lay between the germline ends. This CDR3 reads CASSLNPRLGGYTF. The DNA for the CDR3 is TGTGCCAGTAGTCTCAATCCCCGGCTTGGGGGCTACACCTTC.

In regard to this clonotype: A read error may be the cause here, since a much bigger clone is one base away. Likely a read error: the CDR3 ends without its conserved phenylalanine or tryptophan. Here the CDR3 reads CASSRFDDRAGSNQPQHL. CDR3 coding DNA: TGTGCCAGCTCACGATTCGACGACAGGGCTGGGAGCAATCAGCCCCAGCATCTT. The V gene is TRBV18, the J gene TRBJ1-5; 7 positions agree with TRBD1. There are 18 residues in the CDR3. Germline CDR1 and CDR2: KGHSH and LQKENI. Trimming removed 4 bases from V and 1 base from J; junction bases left unmatched: 13.

The V gene is TRBV19, the J gene TRBJ1-4; D unclear. The CDR3 extends over 15 amino acids. CDR1 is LNHDA, CDR2 SQIVND, per germline (reference sequence). V was clipped by 4 bases and J by 3 bases, with 12 bases between them. In DNA form, the CDR3 reads TGTGCCAGTAGTAGGGATCGGGCAGCTAATGAAAAACTGTTTTTT. Translated: CASSRDRAANEKLFF. The full variable domain, rest sourced from reference TRBV19 and TRBJ1-4, is DGGITQSPKYLFRKEGQNVTLSCEQNLNHDAMYWYRQDPGQGLRLIYYSQIVNDFQKGDIAEGYSVSREKKESFPLTVTSAQKNPTAFYLCASSRDRAANEKLFFGSGTQLSVL.